The 15 T cell receptor beta chains below were found in one sample sequenced in a study of shared clonotypes between healthy human individuals. Terminally differentiated effector memory CD45RA+ cells were excluded from the naive CD8 cells, which were CD45RO-negative and positively selected for CCR7. Sequenced by immunoSEQ multiplex PCR; TCRdb stores in-frame clones only, minus some. Among roughly 590,000 clones listed, 95% were seen once. Input material: naive CD8+ T cells sorted from blood. These receptors all come from a young woman in good health.

This clone was picked up one time. The chain couples TRBV10-2 to TRBJ1-3; no reliable D call. The CDR3 runs 16 residues. CDR1 and CDR2 (germline): WSHSY, SAAADI. V gave up 6 bases and J gave up 0 bases, with 15 bases separating them. CDR3 DNA sequence: TGCGCCAGCAGGGGGAGTAATTATATCTCTGGAAACACCATATATTTT. It is translated as CASRGSNYISGNTIYF.

The chain has TRBV21-1 and TRBJ1-1. TRBV21-1 is flagged as a pseudogene. The CDR3 runs 15 residues. DNA of the CDR3: TGTGCCAGCAGCACCGAGGGGGGGTTTAGCACTGAAGCTTTCTTT. This gives the protein CASSTEGGFSTEAFF.

The V gene is TRBV15, the J gene TRBJ2-3; the D is unclear. V was shortened by 5 bases and J by 0 bases, with 3 bases between the two germline ends. CDR3 size: 12 residues. Germline loops: CDR1 LNHNV, CDR2 YYDKDF (reference sequence). DNA for the CDR3: TGTGCCACCAGCGGTAGCACAGATACGCAGTATTTT. This translates into CATSGSTDTQYF.

The chain joins TRBV28 to TRBJ1-2; the D gene is possibly TRBD1 (6 bases). Germline V lookup: CDR1 MDHEN, CDR2 SYDVKM. Deletions cut 8 bases from V and 4 bases from J, with 14 bases between. The CDR3 length is 13 residues. CDR3 in amino acids: CASLPRGAYGYTF. Here the CDR3 DNA reads TGTGCCAGCCTTCCCCGGGGGGCCTATGGCTACACCTTC.

V usage is TRBV14 and J usage is TRBJ2-7; 10 bases map to TRBD2. This CDR3 contains 15 residues. The trim removed 0 bases at V and 4 bases at J, leaving 3 bases unmatched. CDR1 and CDR2 (germline): SGHDN, FVKESK. CDR3 sequence reads: CASSQDLAGAYEQYF. The CDR3 coding sequence is TGTGCCAGCAGCCAAGATCTAGCGGGAGCGTACGAGCAGTACTTC.

CDR3 in amino acids: CASSSAGGSGRGRQYF. The CDR3 coding sequence is TGTGCCAGCAGTTCCGCCGGGGGGAGCGGGAGGGGGCGGCAGTACTTC. The genes are TRBV27 and TRBJ2-7; 10 bases fit TRBD2. CDR3 size: 16 residues. CDR1 and CDR2 from the germline V gene are MNHEY and SMNVEV (reference sequence). Germline trimming cut 4 bases from V and 9 bases from J; bases unmatched to any gene: 15.

V usage is TRBV27 and J usage is TRBJ1-5; D unclear. The V gene's germline CDR1 is MNHEY and CDR2 SMNVEV (reference sequence). The V end lost 7 bases, the J end lost 0 bases, and 13 bases lay between the germline ends. CDR3 length: 15 residues. DNA of the CDR3: TGTGCCAGCATGTCTGGCCCGTATAGCAATCAGCCCCAGCATTTT. Amino acid sequence: CASMSGPYSNQPQHF.

DNA of the CDR3: TGTGCCAGCAGCTTCGGTAGGACGGGGGAAAAACTGTTTTTT. Its translation: CASSFGRTGEKLFF. The J gene is TRBJ1-4, the V gene TRBV7-6, with unresolved D. Germline loops: CDR1 SGHVS, CDR2 FNYEAQ. The length of the CDR3 is 14 residues. V gave up 3 bases and J gave up 8 bases, with 13 bases separating them. Full variable domain (remainder filled in from reference TRBV7-6 and TRBJ1-4): GAGVSQSPRYKVTKRGQDVALRCDPISGHVSLYWYRQALGQGPEFLTYFNYEAQQDKSGLPNDRFSAERPEGSISTLTIQRTEQRDSAMYRCASSFGRTGEKLFFGSGTQLSVL.

This clone was counted only a few times. CDR3 sequence (DNA): TGTGCCAGCAGCTTTGGGGCGGGAGGGCCGGTAGATACGCAGTATTTT. The encoded protein is CASSFGAGGPVDTQYF. This chain uses TRBV11-2 with TRBJ2-3; 9 nucleotides align to TRBD2. The CDR3 has 16 residues. Trimming removed 3 bases from V and 5 bases from J; junction bases left unmatched: 9. Germline V gene lookup returns CDR1 SGHAT and CDR2 FQNNGV.

This chain uses TRBV5-1 with TRBJ2-7, with 9 bases matching TRBD2. V lost 0 bases to trimming and J lost 3 bases; unmatched junction nucleotides: 13. This CDR3 has 18 amino acids. Germline CDR1 and CDR2: SGHRS and YFSETQ. CDR3: CASSLEWREGRLCYEQYF. CDR3 nucleotide sequence: TGCGCCAGCAGCTTGGAGTGGCGGGAGGGCCGCCTCTGCTACGAGCAGTACTTC.

The count of this clone is one. The chain is built from TRBV7-9 and TRBJ1-1; no firm D call. This CDR3 has 15 residues. Germline values: CDR1 SEHNR, CDR2 FQNEAQ (reference sequence). Deletions cut 5 bases from V and 0 bases from J, with 13 bases between. CDR3 amino acids: CASSLYLDLNTEAFF. Written as DNA, the CDR3 is TGTGCCAGCAGCCTCTACCTAGACTTGAACACTGAAGCTTTCTTT.

V gene TRBV4-1 combines with J gene TRBJ2-1, with 10 bases matching TRBD1. The V and J ends lost 4 bases and 1 base, in that order; junction bases with no gene match: 7. CDR3 length: 17 residues. The germline CDR1 and CDR2 sequences are MGHRA and YSYEKL. The CDR3: CASSRGPGQGSYNEQFF. CDR3 nucleotide sequence: TGCGCCAGCAGCCGCGGCCCGGGACAGGGGTCCTACAATGAGCAGTTCTTC.

As for this clone: The same CDR3 also results from other DNA sequences found in this sample. This sequence joins TRBV9 and TRBJ2-1; D gene uncertain. This CDR3 comprises 11 residues. The V gene lost 1 base and the J gene lost 4 bases, with 0 bases spanning the gap. Per germline, CDR1 SGDLS and CDR2 YYNGEE. CDR3 coding DNA: TGTGCCAGCAGCGTATACAATGAGCAGTTCTTC. It yields the protein CASSVYNEQFF.

CDR3 amino acids: CASSLRAGRDQETQYF. The CDR3 coding sequence is TGTGCCAGCAGCCTACGGGCAGGACGGGACCAAGAGACCCAGTACTTC. The chain has TRBV7-9 and TRBJ2-5; D not certain. Germline lookup yields CDR1 SEHNR and CDR2 FQNEAQ (reference sequence). The CDR3 spans 16 residues. V was pared by 5 bases and J by 0 bases, with 16 bases between.

This clone is a singleton in its sample. The V call is TRBV14, the J call TRBJ2-7, with D tentatively TRBD2 (5 bases). There are 11 residues in the CDR3. Germline CDR1 and CDR2: SGHDN and FVKESK. Trimming took 4 bases from V and 7 from J, leaving 8 bases between them. CDR3 coding DNA: TGTGCCAGCAGCCTGGGCGGGGAGCAGTACTTC. This codes for CASSLGGEQYF.